This record looks at one TCR beta chain sequence and its context. Its antigen remains undetermined. Base qualities were left out, and no much larger clone turns up one base away. The sample belongs to a study of control samples from healthy donors and cancer patients (dated by TCRdb to 2018 to 2021). As encoded in the germline V gene (reference sequence), CDR1 is LGHDT while CDR2 is YNNKEL. V drops 1 base and J drops 0 bases, leaving 6 bases in between. Its CDR3 holds 14 amino acids, cysteine through phenylalanine. This entry keeps only the CDR3 DNA: 42 bases, framed from base 1. The method behind the library was the immunoSEQ multiplex PCR assay. What TCRdb holds here is the immuneACCESS table cut down to in-frame rearrangements. Part of the clones is not present; checked against another copy, under half of the missing clones reflect an unresolved V gene, and the others are unexplained. For this sample the table gives 150,000 or so clones, of which roughly 90% were detected only once. Of the sample, 0.68% is held by the ten largest clones.

This TCR came from a woman in her 30s in good health. Sequences were obtained from blood. The V and J genes are TRBV3-1 (or the pseudogene TRBV3-2) and TRBJ1-1; no D gene can be assigned with confidence. The CDR3: CASSQAIMNTEAFF. The bases read TGTGCCAGCAGCCAAGCAATCATGAACACTGAAGCTTTCTTT.